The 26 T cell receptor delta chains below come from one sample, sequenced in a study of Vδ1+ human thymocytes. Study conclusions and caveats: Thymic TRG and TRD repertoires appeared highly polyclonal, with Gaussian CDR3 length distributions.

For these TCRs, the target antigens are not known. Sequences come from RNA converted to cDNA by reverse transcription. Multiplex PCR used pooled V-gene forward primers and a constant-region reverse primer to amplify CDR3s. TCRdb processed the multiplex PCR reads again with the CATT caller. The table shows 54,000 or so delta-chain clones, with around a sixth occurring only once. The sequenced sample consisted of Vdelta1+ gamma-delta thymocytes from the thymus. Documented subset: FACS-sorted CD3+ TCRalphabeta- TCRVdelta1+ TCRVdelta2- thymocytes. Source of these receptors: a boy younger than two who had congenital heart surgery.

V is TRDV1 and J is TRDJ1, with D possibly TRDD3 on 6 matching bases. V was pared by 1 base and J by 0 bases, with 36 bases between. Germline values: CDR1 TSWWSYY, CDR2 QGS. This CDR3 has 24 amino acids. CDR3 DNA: TGTGCTCTTGGGGAACAGACGGGGATTTCGTGTGACGACCAACCCAAACTGAACACCGATAAACTCATCTTT. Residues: CALGEQTGISCDDQPKLNTDKLIF.

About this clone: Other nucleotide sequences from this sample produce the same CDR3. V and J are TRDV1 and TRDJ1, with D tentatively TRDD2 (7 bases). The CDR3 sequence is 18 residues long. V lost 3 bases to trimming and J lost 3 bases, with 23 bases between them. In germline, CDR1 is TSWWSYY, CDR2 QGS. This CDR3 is CALGDLLSYGYLADKLIF. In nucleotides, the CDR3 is TGTGCTCTTGGGGACCTCCTTTCCTACGGATACCTGGCCGATAAACTCATCTTT.

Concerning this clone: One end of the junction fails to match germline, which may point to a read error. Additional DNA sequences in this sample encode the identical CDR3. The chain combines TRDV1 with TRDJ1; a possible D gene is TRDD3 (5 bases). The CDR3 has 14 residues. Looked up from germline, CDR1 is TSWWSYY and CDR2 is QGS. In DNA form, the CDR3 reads TGTGCTCTCGGGGAACCGCCTAAGTTAGATAAACTCATCTTT. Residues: CALGEPPKLDKLIF.

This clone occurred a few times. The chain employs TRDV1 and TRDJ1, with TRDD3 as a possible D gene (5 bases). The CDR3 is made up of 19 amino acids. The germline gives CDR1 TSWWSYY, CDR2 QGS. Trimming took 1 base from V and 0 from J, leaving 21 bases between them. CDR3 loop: CALGEPPPRGQAYTDKLIF. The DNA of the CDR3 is TGTGCTCTTGGGGAACCCCCACCAAGGGGACAAGCGTACACCGATAAACTCATCTTT.

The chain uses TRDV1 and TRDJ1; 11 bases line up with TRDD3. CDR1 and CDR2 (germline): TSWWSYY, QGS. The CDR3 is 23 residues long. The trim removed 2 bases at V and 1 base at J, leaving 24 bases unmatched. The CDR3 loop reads CALGESNILETGWGIPGTDKLIF. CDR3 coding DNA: TGTGCTCTTGGGGAATCCAATATCCTGGAAACAGGCTGGGGGATACCGGGCACCGATAAACTCATCTTT.

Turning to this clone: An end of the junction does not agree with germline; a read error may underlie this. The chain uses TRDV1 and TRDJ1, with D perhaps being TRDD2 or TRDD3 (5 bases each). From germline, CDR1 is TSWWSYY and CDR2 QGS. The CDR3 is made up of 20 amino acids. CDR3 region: CALWERGGLQGTEGTDKLIF. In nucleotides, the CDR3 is TGTGCTCTTTGGGAACGGGGTGGCCTACAGGGGACTGAGGGCACCGATAAACTCATCTTT.

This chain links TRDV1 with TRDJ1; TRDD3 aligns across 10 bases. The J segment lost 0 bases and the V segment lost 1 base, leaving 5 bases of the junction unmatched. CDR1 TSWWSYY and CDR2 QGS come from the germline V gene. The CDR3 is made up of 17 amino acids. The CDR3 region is CALGERGGYPYTDKLIF. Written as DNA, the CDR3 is TGTGCTCTTGGGGAACGTGGGGGATACCCGTACACCGATAAACTCATCTTT.

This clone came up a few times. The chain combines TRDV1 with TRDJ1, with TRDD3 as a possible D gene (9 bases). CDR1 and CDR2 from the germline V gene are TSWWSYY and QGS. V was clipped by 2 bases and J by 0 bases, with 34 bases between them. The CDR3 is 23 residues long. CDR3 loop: CALGETGLPTPYWGTPYTDKLIF. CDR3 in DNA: TGTGCTCTTGGGGAAACCGGGCTTCCTACGCCTTACTGGGGGACCCCGTACACCGATAAACTCATCTTT.

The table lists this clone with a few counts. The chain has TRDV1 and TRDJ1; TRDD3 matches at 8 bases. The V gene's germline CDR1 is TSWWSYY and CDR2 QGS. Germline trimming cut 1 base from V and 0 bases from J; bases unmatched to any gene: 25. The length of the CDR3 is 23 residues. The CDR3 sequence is CALGEQTLRLTPLGIPDTDKLIF. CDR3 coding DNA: TGTGCTCTTGGGGAACAAACATTACGCCTCACCCCTCTGGGGATACCCGACACCGATAAACTCATCTTT.

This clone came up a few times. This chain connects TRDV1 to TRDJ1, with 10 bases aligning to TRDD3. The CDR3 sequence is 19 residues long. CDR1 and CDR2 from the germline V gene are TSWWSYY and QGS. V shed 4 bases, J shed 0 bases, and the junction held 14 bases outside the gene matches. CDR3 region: CALGGLPTGDTPYTDKLIF. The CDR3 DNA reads TGTGCTCTTGGGGGGCTTCCTACGGGGGATACGCCGTACACCGATAAACTCATCTTT.

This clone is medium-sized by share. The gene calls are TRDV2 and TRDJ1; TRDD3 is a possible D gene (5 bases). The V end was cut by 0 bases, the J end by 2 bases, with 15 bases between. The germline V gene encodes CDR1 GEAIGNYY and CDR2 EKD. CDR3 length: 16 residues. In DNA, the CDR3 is TGTGCCTGTGACACCTTGCCTGGGCGAGTAACCGATAAACTCATCTTT. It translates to CACDTLPGRVTDKLIF.

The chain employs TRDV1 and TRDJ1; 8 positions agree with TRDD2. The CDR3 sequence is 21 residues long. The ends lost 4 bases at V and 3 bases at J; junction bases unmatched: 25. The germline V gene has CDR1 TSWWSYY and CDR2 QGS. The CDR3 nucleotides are TGTGCTCTTGGGGCACCGGCCTTCCTAGGTGCGTATACTGTCCACTCCGATAAACTCATCTTT. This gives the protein CALGAPAFLGAYTVHSDKLIF.

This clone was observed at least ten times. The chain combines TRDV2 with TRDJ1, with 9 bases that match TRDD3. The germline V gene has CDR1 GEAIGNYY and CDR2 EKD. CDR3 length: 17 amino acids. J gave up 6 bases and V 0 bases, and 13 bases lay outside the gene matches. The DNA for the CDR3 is TGTGCCTGTGACACCCCACACTTGGGGGATAAAGAGAATAAACTCATCTTT. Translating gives CACDTPHLGDKENKLIF.

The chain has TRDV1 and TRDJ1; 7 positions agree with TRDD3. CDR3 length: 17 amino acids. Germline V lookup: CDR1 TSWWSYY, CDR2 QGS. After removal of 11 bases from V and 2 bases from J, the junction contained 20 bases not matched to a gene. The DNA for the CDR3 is TGTGCTATGCTGGGAAGGGGGATTACAGCTTGGACCGATAAACTCATCTTT. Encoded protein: CAMLGRGITAWTDKLIF.

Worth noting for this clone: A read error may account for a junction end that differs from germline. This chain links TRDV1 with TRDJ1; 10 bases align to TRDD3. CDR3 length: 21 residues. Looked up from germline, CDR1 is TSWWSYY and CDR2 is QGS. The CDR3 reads CALGELGRGIRERQYTDKLIF. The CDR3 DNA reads TGTGCTCTTGGGGAACTCGGGAGGGGGATACGCGAAAGACAGTACACCGATAAGCTCATCTTT.

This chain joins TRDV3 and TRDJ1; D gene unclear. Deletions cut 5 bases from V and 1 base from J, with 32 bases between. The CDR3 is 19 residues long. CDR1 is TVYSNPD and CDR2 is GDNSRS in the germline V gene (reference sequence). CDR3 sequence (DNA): TGTGCCACCCCTTTTCCCACATTAGTGGGCCTGGAGTTCACCGATAAACTCATCTTT. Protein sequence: CATPFPTLVGLEFTDKLIF.

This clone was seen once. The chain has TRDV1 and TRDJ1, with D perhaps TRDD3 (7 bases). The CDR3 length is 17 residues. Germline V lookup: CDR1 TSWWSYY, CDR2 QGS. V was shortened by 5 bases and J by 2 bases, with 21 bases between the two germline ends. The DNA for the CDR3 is TGTGCTCTTGGGAACTCTCCTACTGGGGACCCAACCGATAAACTCATCTTT. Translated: CALGNSPTGDPTDKLIF.

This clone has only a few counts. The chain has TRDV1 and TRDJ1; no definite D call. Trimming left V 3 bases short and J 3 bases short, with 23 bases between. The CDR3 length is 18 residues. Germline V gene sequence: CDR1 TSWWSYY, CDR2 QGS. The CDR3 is CALGDPMAFPLLSDKLIF. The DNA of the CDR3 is TGTGCTCTTGGGGACCCTATGGCCTTTCCACTGTTATCCGATAAACTCATCTTT.

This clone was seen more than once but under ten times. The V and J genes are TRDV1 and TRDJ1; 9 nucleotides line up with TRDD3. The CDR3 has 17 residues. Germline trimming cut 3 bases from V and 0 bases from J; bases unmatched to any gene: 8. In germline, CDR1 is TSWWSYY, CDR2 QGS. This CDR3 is CALGDRGAGGYTDKLIF. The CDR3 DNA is TGTGCTCTTGGGGACCGAGGAGCTGGGGGATACACCGATAAACTCATCTTT.

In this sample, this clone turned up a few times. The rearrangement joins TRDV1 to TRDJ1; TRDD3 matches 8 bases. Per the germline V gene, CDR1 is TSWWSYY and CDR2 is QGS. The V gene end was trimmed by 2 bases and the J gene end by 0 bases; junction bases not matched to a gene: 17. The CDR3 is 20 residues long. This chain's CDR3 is CALGENLGTGGFRYTDKLIF. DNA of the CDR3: TGTGCTCTTGGGGAAAATTTAGGGACTGGGGGTTTCCGGTACACCGATAAACTCATCTTT.

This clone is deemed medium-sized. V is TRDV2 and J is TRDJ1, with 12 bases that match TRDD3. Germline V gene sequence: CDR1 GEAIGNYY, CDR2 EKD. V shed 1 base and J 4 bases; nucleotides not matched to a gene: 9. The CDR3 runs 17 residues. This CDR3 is CACDTPSPGGYDDKLIF. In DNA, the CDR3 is TGTGCCTGTGACACGCCATCCCCTGGGGGATACGACGATAAACTCATCTTT.

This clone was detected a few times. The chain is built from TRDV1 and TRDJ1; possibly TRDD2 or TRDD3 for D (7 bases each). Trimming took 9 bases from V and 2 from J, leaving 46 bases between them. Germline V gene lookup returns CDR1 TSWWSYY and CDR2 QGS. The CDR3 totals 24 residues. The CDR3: CALVPRPSFHFTGARSGWTDKLIF. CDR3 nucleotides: TGTGCTCTCGTTCCCCGGCCTTCCTTCCATTTTACTGGGGCCCGATCGGGGTGGACCGATAAACTCATCTTT.

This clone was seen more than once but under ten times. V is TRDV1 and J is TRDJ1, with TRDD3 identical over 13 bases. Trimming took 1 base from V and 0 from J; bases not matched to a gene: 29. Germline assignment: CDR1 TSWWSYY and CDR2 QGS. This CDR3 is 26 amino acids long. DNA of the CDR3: TGTGCTCTTGGGGAACCTAGGGCTCCCCGTCCTGACTGGGGGATACGGCTATGGGCGTACACCGATAAACTCATCTTT. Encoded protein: CALGEPRAPRPDWGIRLWAYTDKLIF.

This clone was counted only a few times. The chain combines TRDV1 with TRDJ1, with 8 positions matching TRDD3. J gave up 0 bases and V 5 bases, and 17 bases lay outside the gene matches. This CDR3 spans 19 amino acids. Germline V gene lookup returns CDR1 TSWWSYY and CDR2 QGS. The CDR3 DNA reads TGTGCTCTTGGGACCTCTTCCCTTACTGGGGGTCGTTACACCGATAAACTCATCTTT. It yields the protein CALGTSSLTGGRYTDKLIF.

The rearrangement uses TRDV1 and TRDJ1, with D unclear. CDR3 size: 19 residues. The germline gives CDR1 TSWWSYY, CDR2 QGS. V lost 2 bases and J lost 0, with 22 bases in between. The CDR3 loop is CALGEGSAPYSPYTDKLIF. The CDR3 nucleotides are TGTGCTCTTGGGGAAGGTTCCGCCCCTTACTCCCCGTACACCGATAAACTCATCTTT.

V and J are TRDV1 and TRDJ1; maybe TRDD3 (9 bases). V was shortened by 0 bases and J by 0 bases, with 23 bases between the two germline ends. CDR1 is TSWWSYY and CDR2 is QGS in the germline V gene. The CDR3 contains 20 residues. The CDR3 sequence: CALGELGTSYWGKYTDKLIF. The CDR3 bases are TGTGCTCTTGGGGAACTAGGGACTTCCTACTGGGGGAAGTACACCGATAAACTCATCTTT.